A single sample is the source of the 20 T cell receptor beta chains below, sequenced in a study of T cells in Graves' hyperthyroidism and ophthalmopathy. TCR beta CDR3 sequences were amplified from RNA transcripts. The TCR CDR3 was amplified in a first-round RT-PCR using the HTBI primer set. TCRdb re-derived calls from the multiplex PCR reads in MiXCR, one entry per CDR3 protein. Among hundreds of thousands of distinct CDR3 sequences, about 15% were seen once, and the ten largest hold almost 6%. The specimen was blood. The receptor source for this set is a young woman with Graves' hyperthyroidism that later progressed to Graves' ophthalmopathy.

The rearrangement uses TRBV19 and TRBJ2-1; TRBD2 agrees at 11 bases. Trimming removed 9 bases from V and 9 bases from J; junction bases left unmatched: 16. CDR1 and CDR2 (germline): LNHDA, SQIVND (reference sequence). The CDR3 loop spans 16 amino acids. The CDR3 region is CASGKALAGGRPEQFF. Written as DNA, the CDR3 is TGTGCCAGCGGCAAGGCCCTAGCGGGAGGTCGCCCTGAGCAGTTCTTC. Full variable domain (missing parts from reference TRBV19 and TRBJ2-1): DGGITQSPKYLFRKEGQNVTLSCEQNLNHDAMYWYRQDPGQGLRLIYYSQIVNDFQKGDIAEGYSVSREKKESFPLTVTSAQKNPTAFYLCASGKALAGGRPEQFFGPGTRLTVL.

With respect to this clonotype: Given a much more abundant clone one base away, this may be a read error. V gene TRBV28 combines with J gene TRBJ1-5; possibly TRBD1 for D (6 bases). The V gene lost 1 base and the J gene lost 1 base, with 17 bases spanning the gap. Germline CDR1 and CDR2: MDHEN and SYDVKM. This CDR3 is 18 amino acids long. The CDR3: CASSLFQGTGQSNQPQHF. DNA for the CDR3: TGTGCCAGCAGTTTATTTCAGGGTACAGGGCAGAGCAATCAGCCCCAGCATTTT.

This clonotype was counted many times. This chain links TRBV2 with TRBJ2-5; TRBD2 matches at 10 bases. V was clipped by 10 bases and J by 1 base; unmatched bases: 15. CDR1 and CDR2 from the germline V gene are SNHLY and FYNNEI. This CDR3 has 17 amino acids. This chain's CDR3 is CAKRGLAGEVAQETQYF. CDR3 in DNA: TGTGCCAAAAGGGGGCTAGCGGGAGAGGTGGCCCAAGAGACCCAGTACTTC.

This clonotype was counted ten times or more. The rearrangement uses TRBV27 and TRBJ2-7; a possible D gene is TRBD1 (6 bases). V lost 6 bases to trimming and J lost 3 bases, with 15 bases between them. The CDR3 is 14 amino acids. The V gene's germline CDR1 is MNHEY and CDR2 SMNVEV (reference sequence). In DNA form, the CDR3 reads TGTGCCAGCAGCCCCCCAGGACAGTACTACGAGCAGTACTTC. Translation: CASSPPGQYYEQYF.

This clonotype was counted at least ten times. The chain is built from TRBV12-5 and TRBJ1-4, with 8 bases that match TRBD1. The CDR3 has 14 residues. Germline assignment: CDR1 LGHNT and CDR2 FRNRAP. V was pared by 5 bases and J by 7 bases, with 6 bases of the junction left unmatched. CDR3 amino acids: CASGTRTGIEKLFF. The CDR3 nucleotides read TGTGCTAGTGGTACCAGGACAGGGATTGAAAAACTGTTTTTT.

This clonotype has at least ten counts. CDR3 residues: CASIIAGTSEQYF. The CDR3 nucleotides read TGTGCCAGCATAATAGCGGGAACCTCCGAGCAGTACTTC. V usage is TRBV2 and J usage is TRBJ2-7, with TRBD2 matching over 8 bases. J gave up 6 bases and V 7 bases, and 8 bases lay outside the gene matches. This CDR3 contains 13 residues. Germline V gene sequence: CDR1 SNHLY, CDR2 FYNNEI.

This clonotype was found many times. V usage is TRBV20-1 and J usage is TRBJ1-1; TRBD1 might be the D (5 bases). The CDR3 has 13 amino acids. Germline assignment: CDR1 DFQATT and CDR2 SNEGSKA (reference sequence). V was shortened by 2 bases and J by 1 base, with 8 bases between the two germline ends. This CDR3 is CSARLTGNTEAFF. CDR3 bases: TGCAGTGCTAGATTAACAGGGAACACTGAAGCTTTCTTT.

This clonotype was observed a few times. V gene TRBV20-1 combines with J gene TRBJ1-2; tentatively, D is TRBD1 (5 bases). The CDR3 spans 14 residues. Per germline, CDR1 DFQATT and CDR2 SNEGSKA (reference sequence). Trimming left V 5 bases short and J 8 bases short, with 21 bases between. CDR3 nucleotides: TGCAGTGCTTACTCACTTGCCAGGGCGGGCGGCTACACCTTC. This codes for CSAYSLARAGGYTF.

This clonotype was recorded a few times. This may arise from a read error, as a much more abundant clone is one base away. V gene TRBV7-8 combines with J gene TRBJ1-5; TRBD1 agrees at 10 bases. The CDR3 totals 15 residues. The V gene end was trimmed by 4 bases and the J gene end by 7 bases; junction bases not matched to a gene: 7. Germline CDR1 is SGHVS and CDR2 is FQNEAQ. CDR3 in DNA: TGTGCCAGCAGCTCGGGACAGGGGCCAAGGCAGCCCCAGCATTTT. Protein: CASSSGQGPRQPQHF.

This clonotype was counted many times. This rearrangement joins TRBV10-3 to TRBJ1-2, with TRBD1 as a possible D gene (5 bases). The V and J ends lost 6 bases and 4 bases respectively, with 12 bases between them. Germline V gene sequence: CDR1 ENHRY, CDR2 SYGVKD. The CDR3 sequence is 13 residues long. The CDR3 DNA reads TGTGCCATCAGGACCAGCGACAGCTATGGCTACACCTTC. Translated: CAIRTSDSYGYTF.

Many counts were recorded for this clonotype. This rearrangement joins TRBV10-3 to TRBJ2-3; D possibly corresponds to TRBD2 (7 bases). Trimming removed 7 bases at V and 4 bases at J, with 12 bases between. This CDR3 comprises 13 residues. The germline gives CDR1 ENHRY, CDR2 SYGVKD. CDR3 loop: CAINRGGADTQYF. DNA for the CDR3: TGTGCCATCAATAGGGGGGGGGCAGATACGCAGTATTTT.

The chain links TRBV27 to TRBJ1-2; D unclear. This CDR3 is 15 amino acids long. V lost 7 bases and J 3 bases, leaving 18 bases between the germline ends. Germline V gene sequence: CDR1 MNHEY, CDR2 SMNVEV (reference sequence). The CDR3 spells CASKNSTRADYGYTF. The DNA of the CDR3 is TGTGCCAGCAAAAACTCTACAAGGGCCGACTATGGCTACACCTTC.

In the case of this clonotype: A much larger clone differs by one base, so this may be a read error. This chain connects TRBV3-1 to TRBJ1-1, with TRBD1 identical over 11 bases. Germline loops: CDR1 LGHDT, CDR2 YNNKEL (reference sequence). The CDR3 length is 14 residues. The CDR3 reads CAGSHRTGGPEAFF. The DNA for the CDR3 is TGTGCCGGCAGCCATCGGACAGGGGGCCCTGAAGCTTTCTTT.

This clonotype has ten or more counts. The chain combines TRBV27 with TRBJ1-1; tentatively, D is TRBD1 (5 bases). The CDR3 is 13 residues long. CDR1 and CDR2 from the germline V gene are MNHEY and SMNVEV (reference sequence). Trimming shortened V by 5 bases and J by 7 bases, and 14 bases separated the two germline ends. CDR3 protein: CASSQGEGVEAFF. For the CDR3, the DNA is TGTGCCAGCAGTCAGGGCGAGGGCGTTGAAGCTTTCTTT.

This clonotype was seen many times. The chain links TRBV20-1 to TRBJ1-2; TRBD1 might be the D (6 bases). The CDR3 has 13 amino acids. In germline, CDR1 is DFQATT, CDR2 SNEGSKA (reference sequence). Trimming stripped 5 bases from V and 4 bases from J, with 14 bases between. As DNA, the CDR3 is TGCAGTGCTGAACAGGGAGGAGGCTATGGCTACACCTTC. Translated, it gives CSAEQGGGYGYTF.

This chain connects TRBV4-1 to TRBJ2-2; TRBD2 aligns across 10 bases. V trimming: 4 bases; J trimming: 6 bases; junction bases outside the gene matches: 14. This CDR3 is 18 amino acids long. Germline V gives CDR1 MGHRA, CDR2 YSYEKL. The CDR3 loop is CASSLTPLAGRVSGELFF. The CDR3 DNA reads TGCGCCAGCAGCCTCACGCCACTAGCGGGAAGGGTATCCGGGGAGCTGTTTTTT.

Remarks on this clonotype: A much larger clone sits a single nucleotide away, making a read error possible. This chain joins TRBV10-3 and TRBJ1-6; 10 bases are shared with TRBD1. CDR1 is ENHRY, CDR2 SYGVKD, per germline. The CDR3 length is 14 residues. CDR3 sequence (DNA): TGTGCCAGCGGGACAGGGGCCTATAATTCACCCCTCAACTTT. Its translation: CASGTGAYNSPLNF.

This clonotype was seen a few times. The rearrangement uses TRBV12-3 or TRBV12-4 and TRBJ1-2; TRBD1 matches 11 bases. This CDR3 has 15 amino acids. The ends lost 4 bases at V and 6 bases at J; junction bases unmatched: 7. The CDR3 bases are TGTGCCAGCAGTTCAAGGACAGGGGGCTGGGATGGCTACACCTTC. Translation gives CASSSRTGGWDGYTF.

The chain combines TRBV3-1 with TRBJ2-6; maybe TRBD1 (5 bases). The length of the CDR3 is 15 residues. Trimming pared 4 bases from V and 0 bases from J, leaving 7 bases between. Germline V lookup: CDR1 LGHDT, CDR2 YNNKEL (reference sequence). The CDR3 protein is CASSPGSSGANVLTF. CDR3 bases: TGTGCCAGCAGCCCAGGGTCCTCTGGGGCCAACGTCCTGACTTTC.

This clonotype was observed at least ten times. The gene calls are TRBV24-1 and TRBJ2-2; TRBD2 aligns across 7 bases. V lost 3 bases, J lost 8 bases, and 5 bases stayed unmatched. The CDR3 contains 14 residues. Germline loops: CDR1 KGHDR, CDR2 SFDVKD. CDR3 residues: CATSDLAERGELFF. The CDR3 DNA follows: TGTGCCACCAGTGATCTAGCGGAGCGAGGGGAGCTGTTTTTT.